What follows are 4 T cell receptor beta chains derived from one specimen sequenced in a study of CD8 T cells in ankylosing spondylitis. TCRdb fed the 5' RACE reads into MiXCR, producing one record per CDR3 protein. The sample shows approximately 130,000 distinct CDR3 sequences, roughly a tenth of them seen only once. Sequenced: blood, either unsorted or a sorted T cell fraction (not recorded which). These receptors originate from a male donor with ankylosing spondylitis or in good health (not recorded which).

This clonotype occurred a few times. J is TRBJ2-1 and V is TRBV5-5; D is perhaps TRBD2 (5 bases). CDR1 and CDR2 (germline): SGHKS, YYEKEE (reference sequence). The CDR3 runs 16 residues. Trimming took off 3 bases at V and 0 bases at J, with 13 bases between the two ends. CDR3: CASSWERSSSYNEQFF. CDR3 nucleotides: TGTGCCAGCAGCTGGGAGCGGAGCAGCTCCTACAATGAGCAGTTCTTC.

This clonotype occurred many times. The chain employs TRBV5-6 and TRBJ2-5; D gene uncertain. V was trimmed by 0 bases and J by 3 bases, leaving 6 bases between them. Germline V gene lookup returns CDR1 SGHDT and CDR2 YYEEEE. CDR3 length equals 13 residues. The CDR3 nucleotides are TGTGCCAGCAGCTTGGGCATAGAAGAGACCCAGTACTTC. Amino acids: CASSLGIEETQYF. The full variable domain, its missing parts supplied by reference TRBV5-6 and TRBJ2-5, is DAGVTQSPTHLIKTRGQQVTLRCSPKSGHDTVSWYQQALGQGPQFIFQYYEEEERQRGNFPDRFSGHQFPNYSSELNVNALLLGDSALYLCASSLGIEETQYFGPGTRLLVL.

This clonotype was seen only a few times. This chain connects TRBV5-5 to TRBJ1-2, with unresolved D. From germline, CDR1 is SGHKS and CDR2 YYEKEE (reference sequence). V lost 0 bases and J 4 bases, leaving 13 bases between the germline ends. The CDR3 runs to 15 residues. CDR3 nucleotide sequence: TGTGCCAGCAGCTTGGAAATTCAGCCAACCTATGGCTACACCTTC. Translation: CASSLEIQPTYGYTF.

This clonotype was seen a few times. V is TRBV7-9 and J is TRBJ2-1; TRBD2 agrees at 7 bases. The ends lost 0 bases at V and 5 bases at J; junction bases unmatched: 4. The CDR3 sequence is 15 residues long. Germline V lookup: CDR1 SEHNR, CDR2 FQNEAQ (reference sequence). CDR3 sequence (DNA): TGTGCCAGCAGCTTAGCGGGAGGGAACCACAATGAGCAGTTCTTC. It yields the protein CASSLAGGNHNEQFF.